Given below is one TCR beta chain in context. Its antigen is undetermined. The entry originates in a study of T cells expressing NK-cell markers. Study as a whole: Just one sequenced donor of eight was HCMV-seronegative, while seven were seropositive. General study points: No clear determination of HCMV specificity was made for expanded NKG2C+ T cell clones. In a handful of donors, these clonotypes also led the CD3+CD56-NKG2C+ fraction.

From its re-call of the 5' RACE reads, TCRdb lists each CDR3 protein once, without DNA. Its clone listing holds about 430,000 distinct CDR3 sequences. This receptor was taken from a woman aged 50 to 65 in good health. Sample: blood T cells: a sorted CD56 or NKG2C T cell subset, CD4+ or CD8+ T cells, or bulk PBMC T cells (not recorded which).

The CDR3 spells CASSSTGTTLYEQYF. The chain joins TRBV5-1 to TRBJ2-7; as DNA is missing, the TRBD1 call by TCRdb cannot be tested. The CDR3 loop spans 15 amino acids. Looked up from germline, CDR1 is SGHRS and CDR2 is YFSETQ.